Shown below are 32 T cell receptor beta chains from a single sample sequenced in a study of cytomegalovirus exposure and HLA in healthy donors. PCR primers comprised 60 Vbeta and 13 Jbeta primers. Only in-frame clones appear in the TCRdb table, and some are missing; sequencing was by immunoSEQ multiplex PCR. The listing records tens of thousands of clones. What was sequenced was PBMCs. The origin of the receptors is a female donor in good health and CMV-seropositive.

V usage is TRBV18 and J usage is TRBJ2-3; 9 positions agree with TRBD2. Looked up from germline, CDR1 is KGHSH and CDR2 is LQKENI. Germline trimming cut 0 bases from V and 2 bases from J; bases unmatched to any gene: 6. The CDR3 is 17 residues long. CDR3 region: CASSPPGLAGPTDTQYF. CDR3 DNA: TGTGCCAGCTCACCACCCGGGCTAGCGGGGCCCACAGATACGCAGTATTTT.

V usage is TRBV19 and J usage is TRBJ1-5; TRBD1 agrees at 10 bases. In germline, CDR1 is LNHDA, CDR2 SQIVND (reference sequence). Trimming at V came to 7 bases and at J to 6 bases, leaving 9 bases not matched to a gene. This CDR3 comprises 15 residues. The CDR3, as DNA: TGTGCCAGTACGAACCGGGACAGGGGTCGTCAGCCCCAGCATTTT. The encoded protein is CASTNRDRGRQPQHF.

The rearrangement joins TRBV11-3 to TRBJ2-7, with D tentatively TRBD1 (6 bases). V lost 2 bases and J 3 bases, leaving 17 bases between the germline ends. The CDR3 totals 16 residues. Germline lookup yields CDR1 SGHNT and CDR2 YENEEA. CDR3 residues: CASSLTLPGQSYEQYF. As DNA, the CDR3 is TGTGCCAGCAGCTTAACTCTCCCCGGACAGAGCTACGAGCAGTACTTC.

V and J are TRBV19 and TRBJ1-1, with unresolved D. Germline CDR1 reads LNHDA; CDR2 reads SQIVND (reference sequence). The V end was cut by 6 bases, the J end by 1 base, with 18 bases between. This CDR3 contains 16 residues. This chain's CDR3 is CASRSGGLGSNTEAFF. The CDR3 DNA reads TGTGCCAGTAGATCCGGTGGGTTGGGCTCGAACACTGAAGCTTTCTTT.

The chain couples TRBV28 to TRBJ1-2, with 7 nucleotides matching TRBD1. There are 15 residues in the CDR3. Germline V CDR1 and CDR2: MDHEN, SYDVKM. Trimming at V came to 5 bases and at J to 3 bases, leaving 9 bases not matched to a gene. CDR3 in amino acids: CASSPGGPKDYGYTF. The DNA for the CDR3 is TGTGCCAGCAGTCCAGGGGGTCCTAAAGACTATGGCTACACCTTC.

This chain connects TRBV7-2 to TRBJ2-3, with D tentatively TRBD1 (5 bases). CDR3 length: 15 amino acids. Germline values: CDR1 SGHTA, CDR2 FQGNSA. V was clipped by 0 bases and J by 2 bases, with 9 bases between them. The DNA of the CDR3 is TGTGCCAGCAGCTTAGCTGCGACAGACACAGATACGCAGTATTTT. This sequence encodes CASSLAATDTDTQYF.

Here the CDR3 DNA reads TGTGCCAGCAGCACACTAGCGGGGGGGCCGGGCGAGCAGTACTTC. Protein sequence: CASSTLAGGPGEQYF. V and J are TRBV7-2 and TRBJ2-7; 13 bases fit TRBD2. The ends lost 5 bases at V and 6 bases at J; junction bases unmatched: 7. CDR3 length: 15 residues. In germline, CDR1 is SGHTA, CDR2 FQGNSA.

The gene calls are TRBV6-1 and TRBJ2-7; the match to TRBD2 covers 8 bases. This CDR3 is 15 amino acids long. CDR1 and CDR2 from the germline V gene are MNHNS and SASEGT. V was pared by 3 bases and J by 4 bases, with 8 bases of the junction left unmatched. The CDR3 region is CASSEPGTRKYEQYF. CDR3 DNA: TGTGCCAGCAGTGAGCCAGGGACTAGGAAATACGAGCAGTACTTC.

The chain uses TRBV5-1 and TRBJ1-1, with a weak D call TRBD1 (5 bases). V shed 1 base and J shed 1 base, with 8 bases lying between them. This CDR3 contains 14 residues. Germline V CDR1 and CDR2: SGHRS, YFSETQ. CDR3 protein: CASSLNRRNTEAFF. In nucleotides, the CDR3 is TGCGCCAGCAGCTTGAACAGGAGGAACACTGAAGCTTTCTTT.

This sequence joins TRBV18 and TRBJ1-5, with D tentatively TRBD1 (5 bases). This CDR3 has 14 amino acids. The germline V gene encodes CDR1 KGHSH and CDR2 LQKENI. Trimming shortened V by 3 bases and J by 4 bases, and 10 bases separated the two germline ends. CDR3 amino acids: CASSPPTVNQPQHF. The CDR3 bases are TGTGCCAGCTCACCCCCGACAGTTAATCAGCCCCAGCATTTT.

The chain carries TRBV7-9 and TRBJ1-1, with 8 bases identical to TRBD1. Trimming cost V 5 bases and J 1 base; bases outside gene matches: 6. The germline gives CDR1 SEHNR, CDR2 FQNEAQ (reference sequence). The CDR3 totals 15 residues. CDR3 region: CASSQGQGRNTEAFF. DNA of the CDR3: TGTGCCAGCAGCCAAGGACAGGGAAGGAACACTGAAGCTTTCTTT.

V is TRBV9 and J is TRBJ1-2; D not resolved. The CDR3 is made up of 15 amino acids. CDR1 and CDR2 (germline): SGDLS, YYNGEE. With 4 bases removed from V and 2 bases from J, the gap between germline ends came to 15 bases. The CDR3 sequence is CASSPEAATNYGYTF. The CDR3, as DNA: TGTGCCAGCAGCCCCGAGGCAGCGACCAACTATGGCTACACCTTC.

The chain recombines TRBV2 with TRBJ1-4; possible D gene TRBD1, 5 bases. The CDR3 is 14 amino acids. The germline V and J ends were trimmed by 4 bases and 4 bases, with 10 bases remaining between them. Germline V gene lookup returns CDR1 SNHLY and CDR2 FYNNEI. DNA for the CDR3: TGTGCCAGCAGTGCCTGGGGGGTTAATGAAAAACTGTTTTTT. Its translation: CASSAWGVNEKLFF. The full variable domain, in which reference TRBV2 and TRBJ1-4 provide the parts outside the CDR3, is EPEVTQTPSHQVTQMGQEVILRCVPISNHLYFYWYRQILGQKVEFLVSFYNNEISEKSEIFDDQFSVERPDGSNFTLKIRSTKLEDSAMYFCASSAWGVNEKLFFGSGTQLSVL.

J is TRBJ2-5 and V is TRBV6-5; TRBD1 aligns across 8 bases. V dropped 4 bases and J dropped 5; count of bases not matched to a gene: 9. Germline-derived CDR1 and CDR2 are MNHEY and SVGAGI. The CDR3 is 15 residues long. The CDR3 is CASSFQGAAGETQYF. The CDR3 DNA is TGTGCCAGCAGTTTCCAGGGGGCGGCCGGGGAGACCCAGTACTTC.

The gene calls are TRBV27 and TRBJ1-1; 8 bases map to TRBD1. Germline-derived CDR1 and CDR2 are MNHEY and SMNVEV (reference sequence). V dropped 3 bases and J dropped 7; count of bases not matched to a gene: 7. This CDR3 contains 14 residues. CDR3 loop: CASSLWQGAFEAFF. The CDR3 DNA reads TGTGCCAGCAGTTTGTGGCAGGGGGCATTTGAAGCTTTCTTT.

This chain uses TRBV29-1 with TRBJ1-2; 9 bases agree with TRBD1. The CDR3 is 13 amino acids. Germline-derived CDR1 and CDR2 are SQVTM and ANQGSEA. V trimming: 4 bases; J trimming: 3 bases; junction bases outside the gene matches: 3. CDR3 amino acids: CSVVTGGDYGYTF. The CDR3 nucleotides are TGCAGCGTTGTGACAGGGGGAGACTATGGCTACACCTTC. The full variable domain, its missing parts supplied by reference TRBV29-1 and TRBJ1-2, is SAVISQKPSRDICQRGTSLTIQCQVDSQVTMMFWYRQQPGQSLTLIATANQGSEATYESGFVIDKFPISRPNLTFSTLTVSNMSPEDSSIYLCSVVTGGDYGYTFGSGTRLTVV.

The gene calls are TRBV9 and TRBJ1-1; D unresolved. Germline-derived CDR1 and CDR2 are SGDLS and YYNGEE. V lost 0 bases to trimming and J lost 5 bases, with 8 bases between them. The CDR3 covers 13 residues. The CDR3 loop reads CASSVGGWTEAFF. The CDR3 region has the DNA TGTGCCAGCAGCGTAGGAGGTTGGACTGAAGCTTTCTTT.

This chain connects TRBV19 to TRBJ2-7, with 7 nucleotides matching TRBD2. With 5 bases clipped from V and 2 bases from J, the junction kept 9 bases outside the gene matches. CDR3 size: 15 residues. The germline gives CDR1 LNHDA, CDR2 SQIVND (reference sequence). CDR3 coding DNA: TGTGCCAGTAGTCGATCGGGCGGGGGTACCTACGAGCAGTACTTC. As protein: CASSRSGGGTYEQYF.

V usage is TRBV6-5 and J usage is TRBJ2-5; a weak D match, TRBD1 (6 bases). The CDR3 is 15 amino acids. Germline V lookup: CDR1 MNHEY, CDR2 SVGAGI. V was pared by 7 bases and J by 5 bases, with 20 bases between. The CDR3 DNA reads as TGTGCCAGCACCCCCCAGGGGCCACTCATGGAGACCCAGTACTTC. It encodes CASTPQGPLMETQYF.

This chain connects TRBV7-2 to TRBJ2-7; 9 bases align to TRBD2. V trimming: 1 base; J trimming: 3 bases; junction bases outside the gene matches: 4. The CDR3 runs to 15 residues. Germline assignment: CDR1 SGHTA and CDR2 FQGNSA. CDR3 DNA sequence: TGTGCCAGCAGCTTAGGGGCTAGCGGGATCTACGAGCAGTACTTC. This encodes CASSLGASGIYEQYF. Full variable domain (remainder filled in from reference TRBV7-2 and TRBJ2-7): GAGVSQSPSNKVTEKGKDVELRCDPISGHTALYWYRQSLGQGLEFLIYFQGNSAPDKSGLPSDRFSAERTGGSVSTLTIQRTQQEDSAVYLCASSLGASGIYEQYFGPGTRLTVT.

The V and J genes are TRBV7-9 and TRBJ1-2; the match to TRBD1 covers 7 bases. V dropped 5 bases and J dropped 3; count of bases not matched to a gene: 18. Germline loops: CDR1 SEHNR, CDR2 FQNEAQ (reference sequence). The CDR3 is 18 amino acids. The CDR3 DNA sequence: TGTGCCAGCAGCACATCCGGGACAGTAGCCCTGAAACACTATGGCTACACCTTC. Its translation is CASSTSGTVALKHYGYTF.

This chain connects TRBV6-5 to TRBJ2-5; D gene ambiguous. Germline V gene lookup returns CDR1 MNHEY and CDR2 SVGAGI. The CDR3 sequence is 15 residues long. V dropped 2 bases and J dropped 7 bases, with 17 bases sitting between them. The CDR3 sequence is CASSYEPGFSRTQYF. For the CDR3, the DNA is TGTGCCAGCAGTTACGAGCCAGGCTTCTCGAGGACCCAGTACTTC.

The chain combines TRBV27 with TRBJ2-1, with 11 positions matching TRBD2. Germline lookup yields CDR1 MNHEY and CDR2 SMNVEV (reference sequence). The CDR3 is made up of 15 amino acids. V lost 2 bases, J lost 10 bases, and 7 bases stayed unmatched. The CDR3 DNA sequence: TGTGCCAGCAGTTTAGGTACTAGCGGGAGAAAGGAGCAGTTCTTC. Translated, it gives CASSLGTSGRKEQFF.

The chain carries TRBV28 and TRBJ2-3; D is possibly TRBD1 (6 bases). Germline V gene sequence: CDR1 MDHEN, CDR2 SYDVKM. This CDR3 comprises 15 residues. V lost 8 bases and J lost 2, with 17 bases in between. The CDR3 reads CASGTGIDPTDTQYF. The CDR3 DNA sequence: TGTGCCAGCGGAACAGGGATTGATCCCACAGATACGCAGTATTTT.

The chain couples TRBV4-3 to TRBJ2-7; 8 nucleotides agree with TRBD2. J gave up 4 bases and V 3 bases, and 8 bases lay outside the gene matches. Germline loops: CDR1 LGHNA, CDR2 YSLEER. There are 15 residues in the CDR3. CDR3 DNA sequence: TGCGCCAGCAGCCATAGCGGGGCGAACCTTTACGAGCAGTACTTC. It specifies CASSHSGANLYEQYF.

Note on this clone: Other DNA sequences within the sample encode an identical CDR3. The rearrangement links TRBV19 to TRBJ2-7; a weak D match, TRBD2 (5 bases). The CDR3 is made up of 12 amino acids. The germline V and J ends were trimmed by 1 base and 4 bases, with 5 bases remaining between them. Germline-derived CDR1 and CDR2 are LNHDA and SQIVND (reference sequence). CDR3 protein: CASSIGGYEQYF. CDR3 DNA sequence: TGTGCCAGTAGTATAGGCGGGTACGAGCAGTACTTC.

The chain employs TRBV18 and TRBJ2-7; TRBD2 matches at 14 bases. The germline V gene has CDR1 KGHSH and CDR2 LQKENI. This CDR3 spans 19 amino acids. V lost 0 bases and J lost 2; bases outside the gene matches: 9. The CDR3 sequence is CASSPPRLAGGPDAYEQYF. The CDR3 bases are TGTGCCAGCTCACCACCGAGACTAGCGGGGGGGCCGGACGCCTACGAGCAGTACTTC.

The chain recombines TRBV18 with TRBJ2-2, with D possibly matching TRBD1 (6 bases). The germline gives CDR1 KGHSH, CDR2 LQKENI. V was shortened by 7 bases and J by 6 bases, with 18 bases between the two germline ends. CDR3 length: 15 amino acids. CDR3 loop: CASFRTDAAAGELFF. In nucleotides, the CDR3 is TGTGCCAGCTTTAGGACAGACGCCGCAGCCGGGGAGCTGTTTTTT. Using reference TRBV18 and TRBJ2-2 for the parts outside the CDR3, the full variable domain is NAGVMQNPRHLVRRRGQEARLRCSPMKGHSHVYWYRQLPEEGLKFMVYLQKENIIDESGMPKERFSAEFPKEGPSILRIQQVVRGDSAAYFCASFRTDAAAGELFFGEGSRLTVL.

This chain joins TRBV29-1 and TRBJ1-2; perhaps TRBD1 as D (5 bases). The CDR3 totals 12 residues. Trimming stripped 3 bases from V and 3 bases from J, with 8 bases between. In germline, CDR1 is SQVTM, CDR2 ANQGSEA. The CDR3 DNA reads TGCAGCGTTGATACGGGGGACTATGGCTACACCTTC. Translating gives CSVDTGDYGYTF.

The CDR3 sequence is CASSLVTWGPSSYEQYF. Here the CDR3 DNA reads TGTGCCAGCAGCTTAGTCACTTGGGGCCCTAGCTCCTACGAGCAGTACTTC. V is TRBV11-3 and J is TRBJ2-7, with TRBD1 as a possible D gene (5 bases). This CDR3 has 17 amino acids. The V end lost 1 base, the J end lost 0 bases, and 16 bases lay between the germline ends. Looked up from germline, CDR1 is SGHNT and CDR2 is YENEEA.

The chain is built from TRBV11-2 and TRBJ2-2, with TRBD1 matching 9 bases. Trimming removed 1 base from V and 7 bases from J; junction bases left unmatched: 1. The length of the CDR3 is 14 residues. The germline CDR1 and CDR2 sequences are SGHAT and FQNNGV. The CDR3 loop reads CASSLGGQGGELFF. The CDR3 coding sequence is TGTGCCAGCAGCTTAGGGGGACAGGGCGGGGAGCTGTTTTTT.

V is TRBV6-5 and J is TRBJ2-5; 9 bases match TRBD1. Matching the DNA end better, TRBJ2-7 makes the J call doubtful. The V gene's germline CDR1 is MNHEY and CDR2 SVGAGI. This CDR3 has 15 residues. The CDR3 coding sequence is TGTGCCAGCAGGCCTGGGGACAGGGAGACCTACGAGCAGTACTTC. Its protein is CASRPGDRETYEQYF.